What follows are 10 T cell receptor beta chains derived from one specimen sequenced in a study of blood T cells in healthy people across ages. Sample-barcoded 5' priming and a J-beta primer mix drove a second PCR of 7 to 11 cycles. TCRdb re-analysed the 5' RACE reads in MiXCR, keeping a single row per CDR3 protein. The sample includes about 510,000 distinct CDR3 sequences, 25% to 35% seen only once; the top ten take about 3.3%. These same data were also listed under a study on T cells of mothers and their children.

The sequencing input was blood. The receptors were sampled from a boy aged 2-9 years in good health.

This chain connects TRBV5-1 to TRBJ2-7; 7 positions match TRBD1. The CDR3 runs to 14 residues. The germline V gene has CDR1 SGHRS and CDR2 YFSETQ. V shed 4 bases and J 3 bases; nucleotides not matched to a gene: 7. For the CDR3, the DNA is TGCGCCAGCAGCACCGGGACAGTAGGCTACGAGCAGTACTTC. As protein: CASSTGTVGYEQYF.

This clonotype was found a few times. The chain couples TRBV5-1 to TRBJ2-7; 8 nucleotides align to TRBD1. Germline CDR1 is SGHRS and CDR2 is YFSETQ. This CDR3 has 17 residues. With V trimmed by 1 base and J by 5 bases, 14 bases remained unmatched. CDR3 residues: CASSLIKGSDRADEQYF. The CDR3 coding sequence is TGCGCCAGCAGCTTGATTAAGGGGTCGGACAGGGCCGACGAGCAGTACTTC.

This clonotype was counted a single time. The gene calls are TRBV7-8 and TRBJ2-3; 8 bases match TRBD2. The germline V gene encodes CDR1 SGHVS and CDR2 FQNEAQ. The CDR3 covers 16 residues. J was trimmed by 2 bases and V by 3 bases; bases with no gene match: 7. The CDR3 DNA is TGTGCCAGCAGCTTTCGGGGGGGCCGACACACAGATACGCAGTATTTT. Translated: CASSFRGGRHTDTQYF.

V is TRBV9 and J is TRBJ2-1; the match to TRBD1 covers 10 bases. CDR1 is SGDLS, CDR2 YYNGEE, per germline. The CDR3 runs to 14 residues. V was clipped by 2 bases and J by 5 bases; unmatched bases: 1. The CDR3 DNA reads TGTGCCAGCAGCGTCGGGACAGGGGACAATGAGCAGTTCTTC. It yields the protein CASSVGTGDNEQFF. Drawing the rest from reference TRBV9 and TRBJ2-1, the complete variable domain is DSGVTQTPKHLITATGQRVTLRCSPRSGDLSVYWYQQSLDQGLQFLIQYYNGEERAKGNILERFSAQQFPDLHSELNLSSLELGDSALYFCASSVGTGDNEQFFGPGTRLTVL.

This clonotype was picked up a small number of times. J is TRBJ2-5 and V is TRBV6-2 or TRBV6-3; D is ambiguous. V lost 2 bases and J 9 bases, leaving 16 bases between the germline ends. The CDR3 spans 14 residues. Germline lookup yields CDR1 MNHEY and CDR2 SVGEGT. The CDR3 is CASSYPGPQRSQYF. The CDR3 DNA reads TGTGCCAGCAGTTACCCAGGTCCCCAAAGGTCCCAGTACTTC.

V and J are TRBV7-8 and TRBJ2-1; D call uncertain. Looked up from germline, CDR1 is SGHVS and CDR2 is FQNEAQ. V was trimmed by 5 bases and J by 0 bases, leaving 11 bases between them. This CDR3 has 15 residues. The CDR3, as DNA: TGTGCCAGCAGCGCTGGACCGAACTCCTACAATGAGCAGTTCTTC. Its translation: CASSAGPNSYNEQFF.

This clonotype turned up a few times. The gene calls are TRBV4-3 and TRBJ2-5; 10 bases fit TRBD2. With V trimmed by 3 bases and J by 2 bases, 3 bases remained unmatched. CDR3 length: 15 amino acids. Looked up from germline, CDR1 is LGHNA and CDR2 is YSLEER. The CDR3 loop is CASSQRTSGQETQYF. Written as DNA, the CDR3 is TGCGCCAGCAGCCAGCGGACTAGCGGTCAAGAGACCCAGTACTTC.

In this sample, this clonotype turned up many times. V and J are TRBV5-1 and TRBJ1-2, with no clear D. CDR1 and CDR2 (germline): SGHRS, YFSETQ. Trimming removed 2 bases at V and 0 bases at J, with 11 bases between. The CDR3 extends over 15 amino acids. The CDR3 region has the DNA TGCGCCAGCAGCTTAAGAGGAGGGCCTAACTATGGCTACACCTTC. It is translated as CASSLRGGPNYGYTF.

The chain is built from TRBV6-1 and TRBJ2-5, with D perhaps matching TRBD1 (5 bases). V was shortened by 6 bases and J by 0 bases, with 14 bases between the two germline ends. Germline loops: CDR1 MNHNS, CDR2 SASEGT. The CDR3 is made up of 15 amino acids. The CDR3 loop reads CASRLETVYQETQYF. The CDR3 DNA reads as TGTGCCAGCAGGCTCGAGACAGTTTACCAAGAGACCCAGTACTTC.

The chain employs TRBV27 and TRBJ2-5; D is ambiguous. Trimming took 3 bases from V and 5 from J, leaving 13 bases between them. This CDR3 contains 14 residues. Germline V lookup: CDR1 MNHEY, CDR2 SMNVEV (reference sequence). CDR3 nucleotides: TGTGCCAGCAGTTTGCCCCCTCACTGCGAGACCCAGTACTTC. It yields the protein CASSLPPHCETQYF.